A single T cell receptor (beta chain) is shown here with its context. The record originates from a study of blood T cells in healthy people across ages. Whole-study context: Capture via template switching afforded approximately one barcoded beta molecule per two T cells.

Then a second PCR, running roughly 7 to 11 cycles, was carried out with a sample-barcoded 5' primer and a J-beta primer mix. TCRdb recomputed calls from the 5' RACE reads with MiXCR, one row per CDR3 protein. The sample records about 1.4 million distinct CDR3 sequences, approximately 63% being singletons. CDR1 is SEHNR and CDR2 is FQNEAQ in the germline V gene (reference sequence). The length of the CDR3 is 14 residues. The V end was cut by 2 bases, the J end by 3 bases, with 5 bases between. The TCR sequence derives from a man aged 18 to 30 in good health. This chain uses TRBV7-9 with TRBJ2-6, with no clear D. The material sequenced was blood. The CDR3 protein is CASSLLNGANVLTF. The CDR3 coding sequence is TGTGCCAGCAGCTTATTGAATGGGGCCAACGTCCTGACTTTC.